Shown below are 5 T cell receptor beta chains from a single sample sequenced in a study of T cells in Graves' hyperthyroidism and ophthalmopathy. TCR beta CDR3 region amplification was performed from RNA transcripts. HTBI primers drove first-round RT-PCR of the TCR CDR3. TCRdb ran MiXCR on the multiplex PCR reads and lists one entry per CDR3 protein. The sample holds about 380,000 distinct CDR3 sequences; about a fifth are singletons and the top ten take about 38%. The sample was blood. The receptors originated from a man younger than 35 with Graves' ophthalmopathy.

The chain links TRBV5-1 to TRBJ1-2; TRBD1 agrees at 9 bases. Trimming took 0 bases from V and 5 from J; bases not matched to a gene: 5. CDR3 size: 15 residues. Germline V gives CDR1 SGHRS, CDR2 YFSETQ. The CDR3 spells CASSLGQGVSYGYTF. In nucleotides, the CDR3 is TGCGCCAGCAGCTTGGGACAGGGGGTATCGTATGGCTACACCTTC.

This chain uses TRBV12-3 or TRBV12-4 with TRBJ2-7; D may be TRBD2 (6 bases). Trimming shortened V by 5 bases and J by 5 bases, and 19 bases separated the two germline ends. The CDR3 loop spans 15 amino acids. The CDR3: CASSEIPEGGNEQYF. The CDR3 nucleotides read TGTGCCAGCAGTGAAATCCCCGAGGGAGGAAACGAGCAGTACTTC.

The genes are TRBV20-1 and TRBJ2-5; no reliable D call. Germline CDR1 is DFQATT and CDR2 is SNEGSKA (reference sequence). The CDR3 runs 11 residues. Deletions cut 7 bases from V and 2 bases from J, with 8 bases between. The CDR3 here is CSVELQETQYF. The CDR3 bases are TGCAGTGTAGAGCTTCAAGAGACCCAGTACTTC.

The CDR3 DNA sequence: TGTGCCAGCCGACCCGGGACAGGGTTGGGTTACGAGCAGTACTTC. As protein: CASRPGTGLGYEQYF. J is TRBJ2-7 and V is TRBV25-1, with 9 bases lining up with TRBD1. CDR1 MGHDK and CDR2 SYGVNS come from the germline V gene. This CDR3 spans 15 amino acids. Unmatched junction bases numbered 12, after V lost 8 bases and J lost 4 bases.

This clonotype appeared many times. The V gene is TRBV24-1, the J gene TRBJ2-7; D is uncertain. CDR1 KGHDR and CDR2 SFDVKD come from the germline V gene. Trimming left V 11 bases short and J 1 base short, with 17 bases between. The CDR3 is 14 residues long. CDR3 bases: TGTGCCATCCCGGTCCGGGCTACGTCCTACGAGCAGTACTTC. Protein: CAIPVRATSYEQYF.